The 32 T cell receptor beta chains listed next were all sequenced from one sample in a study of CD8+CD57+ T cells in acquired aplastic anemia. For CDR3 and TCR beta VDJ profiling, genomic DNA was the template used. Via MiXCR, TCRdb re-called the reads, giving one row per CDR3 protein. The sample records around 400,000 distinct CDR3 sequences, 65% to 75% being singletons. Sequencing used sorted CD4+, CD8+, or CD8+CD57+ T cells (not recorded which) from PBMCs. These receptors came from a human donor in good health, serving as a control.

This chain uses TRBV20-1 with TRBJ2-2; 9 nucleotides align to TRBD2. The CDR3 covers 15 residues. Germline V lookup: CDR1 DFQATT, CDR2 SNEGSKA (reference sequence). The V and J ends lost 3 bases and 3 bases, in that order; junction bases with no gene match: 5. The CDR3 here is CSASKGLAYTGELFF. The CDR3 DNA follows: TGCAGTGCTAGTAAGGGACTAGCTTACACCGGGGAGCTGTTTTTT.

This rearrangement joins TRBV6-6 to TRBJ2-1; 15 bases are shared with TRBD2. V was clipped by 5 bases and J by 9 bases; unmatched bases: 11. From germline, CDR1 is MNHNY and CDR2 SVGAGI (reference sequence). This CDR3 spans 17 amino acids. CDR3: CASSIFPGLAGGVEQFF. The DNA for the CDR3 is TGTGCCAGCAGTATCTTCCCAGGACTAGCGGGGGGGGTTGAGCAGTTCTTC.

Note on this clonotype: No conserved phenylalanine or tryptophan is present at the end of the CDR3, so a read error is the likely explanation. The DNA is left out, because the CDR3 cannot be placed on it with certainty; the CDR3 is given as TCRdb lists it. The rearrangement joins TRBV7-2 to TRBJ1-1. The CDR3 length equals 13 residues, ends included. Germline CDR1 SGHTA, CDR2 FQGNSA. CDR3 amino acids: CASSFVKNTEAFV.

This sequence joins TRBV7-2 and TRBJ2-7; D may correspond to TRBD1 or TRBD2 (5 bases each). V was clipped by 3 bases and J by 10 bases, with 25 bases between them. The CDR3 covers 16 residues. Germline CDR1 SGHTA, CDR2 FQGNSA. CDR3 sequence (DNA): TGTGCCAGCAGCTTTGATAGGGACGGGGATGCCTACACCCAGTACTTC. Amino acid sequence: CASSFDRDGDAYTQYF.

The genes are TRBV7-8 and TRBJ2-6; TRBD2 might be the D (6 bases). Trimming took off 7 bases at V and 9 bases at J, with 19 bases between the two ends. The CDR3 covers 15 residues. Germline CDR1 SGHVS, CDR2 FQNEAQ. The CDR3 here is CASTIGGRGDNVLTF. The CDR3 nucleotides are TGTGCCAGCACCATTGGAGGGAGAGGCGACAACGTCCTGACTTTC.

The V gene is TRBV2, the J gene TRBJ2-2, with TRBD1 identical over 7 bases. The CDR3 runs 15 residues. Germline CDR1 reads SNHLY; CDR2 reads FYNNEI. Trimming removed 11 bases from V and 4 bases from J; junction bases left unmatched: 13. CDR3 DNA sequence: TGTGCCTGCCGTGCTTCTGCAGGGGGCACCGGGGAGCTGTTTTTT. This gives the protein CACRASAGGTGELFF.

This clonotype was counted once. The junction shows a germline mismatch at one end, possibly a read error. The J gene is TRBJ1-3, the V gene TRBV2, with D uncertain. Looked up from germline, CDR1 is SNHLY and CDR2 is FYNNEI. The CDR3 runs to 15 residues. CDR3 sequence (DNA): TGTGCCAGCAAGAATCTAAGCGGCTCCCAAGACACCCTATACTTT. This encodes CASKNLSGSQDTLYF.

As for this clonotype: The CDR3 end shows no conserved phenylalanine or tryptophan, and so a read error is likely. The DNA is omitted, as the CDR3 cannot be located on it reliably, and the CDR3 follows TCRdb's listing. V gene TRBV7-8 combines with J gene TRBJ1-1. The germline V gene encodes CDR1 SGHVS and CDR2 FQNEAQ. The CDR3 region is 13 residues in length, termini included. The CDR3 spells CASSSGYEQYSVP.

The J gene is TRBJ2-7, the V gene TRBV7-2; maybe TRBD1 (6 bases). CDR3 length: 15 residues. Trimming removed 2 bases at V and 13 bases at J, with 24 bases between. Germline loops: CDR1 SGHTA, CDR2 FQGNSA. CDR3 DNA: TGTGCCAGCAGCTTAACCGGACAGTCCTATGGCGACACCTACTTC. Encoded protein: CASSLTGQSYGDTYF.

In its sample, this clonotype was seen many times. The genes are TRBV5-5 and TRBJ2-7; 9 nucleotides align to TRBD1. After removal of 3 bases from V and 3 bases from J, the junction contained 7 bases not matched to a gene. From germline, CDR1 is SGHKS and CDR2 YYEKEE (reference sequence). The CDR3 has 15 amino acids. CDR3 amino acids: CASSYPGQGIYEQYF. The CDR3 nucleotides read TGTGCCAGCAGCTATCCAGGACAGGGGATCTACGAGCAGTACTTC.

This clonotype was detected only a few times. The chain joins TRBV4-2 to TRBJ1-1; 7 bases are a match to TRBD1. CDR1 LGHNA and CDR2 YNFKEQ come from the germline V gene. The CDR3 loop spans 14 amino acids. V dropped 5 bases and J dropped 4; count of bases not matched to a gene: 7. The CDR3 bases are TGTGCCAGCAGCTTATGGGCAGGGGGCACTGAAGCTTTCTTT. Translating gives CASSLWAGGTEAFF.

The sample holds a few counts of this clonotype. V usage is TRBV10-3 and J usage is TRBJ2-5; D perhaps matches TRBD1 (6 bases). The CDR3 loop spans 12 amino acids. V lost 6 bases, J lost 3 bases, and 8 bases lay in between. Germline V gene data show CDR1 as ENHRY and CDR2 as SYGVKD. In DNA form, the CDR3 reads TGTGCCATCAGGTCAGGGGAAGAGACCCAGTACTTC. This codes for CAIRSGEETQYF.

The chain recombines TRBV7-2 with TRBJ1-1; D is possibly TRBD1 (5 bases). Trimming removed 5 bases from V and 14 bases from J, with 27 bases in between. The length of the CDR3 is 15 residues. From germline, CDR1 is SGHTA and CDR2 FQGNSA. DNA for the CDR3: TGTGCCAGCAGCCCTGGCCTAAGGGGCGGTCAGCCCCAGTTCTTT. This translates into CASSPGLRGGQPQFF.

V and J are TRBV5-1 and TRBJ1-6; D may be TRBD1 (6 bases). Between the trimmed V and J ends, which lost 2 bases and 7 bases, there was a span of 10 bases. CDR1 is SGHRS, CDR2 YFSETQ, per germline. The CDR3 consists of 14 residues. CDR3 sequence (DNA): TGCGCCAGCAGCTTCGGGGGCGAGAATTCACCCCTCCACTTT. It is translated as CASSFGGENSPLHF.

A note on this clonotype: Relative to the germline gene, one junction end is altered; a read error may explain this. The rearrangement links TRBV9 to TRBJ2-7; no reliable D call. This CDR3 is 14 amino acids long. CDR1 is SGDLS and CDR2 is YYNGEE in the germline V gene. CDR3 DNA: TGTGCCAGCAGCGTGCTCTGGCTGCGGCACGGGCAGAACTTC. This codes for CASSVLWLRHGQNF.

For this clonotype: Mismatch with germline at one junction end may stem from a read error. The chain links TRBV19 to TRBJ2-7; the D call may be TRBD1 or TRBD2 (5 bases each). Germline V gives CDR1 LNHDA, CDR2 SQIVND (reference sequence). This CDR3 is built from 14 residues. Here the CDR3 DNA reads TGTGCCAGTAGTCACCCGGGGCCGAACTTCGAGGAGTACTTC. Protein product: CASSHPGPNFEEYF.

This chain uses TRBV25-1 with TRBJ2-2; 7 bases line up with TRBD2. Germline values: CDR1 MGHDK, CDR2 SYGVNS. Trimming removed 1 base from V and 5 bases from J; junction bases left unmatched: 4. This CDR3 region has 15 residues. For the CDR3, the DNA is TGTGCCAGCAGTGAATGGGGAGGGAAGACCGGGGAGCTGTTTTTT. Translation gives CASSEWGGKTGELFF.

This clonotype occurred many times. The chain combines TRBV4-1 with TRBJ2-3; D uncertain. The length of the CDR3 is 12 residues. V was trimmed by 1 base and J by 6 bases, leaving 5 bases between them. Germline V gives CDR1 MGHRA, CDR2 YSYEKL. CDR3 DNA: TGCGCCAGCAGCCAAGTGTGGGATACGCAGTATTTT. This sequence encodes CASSQVWDTQYF.

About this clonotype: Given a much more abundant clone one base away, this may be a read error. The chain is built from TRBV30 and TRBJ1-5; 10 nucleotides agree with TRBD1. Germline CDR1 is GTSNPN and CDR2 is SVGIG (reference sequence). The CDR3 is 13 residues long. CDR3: CAWRGTGDQPRHF. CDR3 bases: TGTGCCTGGAGAGGGACAGGGGATCAGCCCCGGCATTTT.

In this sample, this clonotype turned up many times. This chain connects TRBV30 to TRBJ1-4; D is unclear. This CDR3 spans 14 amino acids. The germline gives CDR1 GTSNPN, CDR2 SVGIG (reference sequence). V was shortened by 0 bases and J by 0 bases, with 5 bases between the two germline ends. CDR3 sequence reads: CAWSVMTTNEKLFF. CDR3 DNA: TGTGCCTGGAGTGTAATGACAACTAATGAAAAACTGTTTTTT.

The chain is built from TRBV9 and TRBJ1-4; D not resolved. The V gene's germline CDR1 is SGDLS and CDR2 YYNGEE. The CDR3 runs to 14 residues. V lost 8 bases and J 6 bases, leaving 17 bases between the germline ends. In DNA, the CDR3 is TGTGCCAGTAGTATAGGGAGGGAGGATGAAAAACTGTTTTTT. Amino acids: CASSIGREDEKLFF. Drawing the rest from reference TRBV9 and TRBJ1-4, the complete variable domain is DSGVTQTPKHLITATGQRVTLRCSPRSGDLSVYWYQQSLDQGLQFLIQYYNGEERAKGNILERFSAQQFPDLHSELNLSSLELGDSALYFCASSIGREDEKLFFGSGTQLSVL.

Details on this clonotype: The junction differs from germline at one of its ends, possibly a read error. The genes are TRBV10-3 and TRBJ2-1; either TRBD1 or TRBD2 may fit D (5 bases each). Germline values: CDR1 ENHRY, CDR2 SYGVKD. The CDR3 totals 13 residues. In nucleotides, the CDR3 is TGTGCCATCAGCGCCAGGGAGTCCGACAAGCAGTTGTTC. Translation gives CAISARESDKQLF.

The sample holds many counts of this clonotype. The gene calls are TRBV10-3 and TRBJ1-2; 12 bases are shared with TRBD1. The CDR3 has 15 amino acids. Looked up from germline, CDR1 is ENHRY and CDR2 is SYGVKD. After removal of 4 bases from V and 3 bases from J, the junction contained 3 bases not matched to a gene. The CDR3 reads CAISGGTGGDYGYTF. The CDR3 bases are TGTGCCATCAGTGGGGGGACAGGGGGCGACTATGGCTACACCTTC.

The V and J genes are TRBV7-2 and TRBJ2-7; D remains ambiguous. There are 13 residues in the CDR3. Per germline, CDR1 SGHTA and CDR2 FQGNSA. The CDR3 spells CASSLLDQPQQFV. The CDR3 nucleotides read TGTGCCAGCAGCTTGCTCGATCAGCCCCAGCAGTTTGTC.

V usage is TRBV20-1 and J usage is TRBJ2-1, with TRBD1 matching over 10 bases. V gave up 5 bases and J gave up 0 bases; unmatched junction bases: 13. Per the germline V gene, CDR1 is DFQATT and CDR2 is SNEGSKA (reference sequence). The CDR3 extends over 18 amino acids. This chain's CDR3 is CSARLGPDRGSSYNEQFF. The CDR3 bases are TGCAGTGCTCGACTGGGGCCGGACAGGGGGAGCTCCTACAATGAGCAGTTCTTC.

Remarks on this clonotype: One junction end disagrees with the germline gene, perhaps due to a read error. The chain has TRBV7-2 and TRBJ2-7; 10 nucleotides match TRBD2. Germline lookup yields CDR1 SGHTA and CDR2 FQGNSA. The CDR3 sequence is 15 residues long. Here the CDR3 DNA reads TGTGCCGGCAGAGCAACTAGCGGGACCTCCTACGAGCAGTACTTC. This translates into CAGRATSGTSYEQYF.

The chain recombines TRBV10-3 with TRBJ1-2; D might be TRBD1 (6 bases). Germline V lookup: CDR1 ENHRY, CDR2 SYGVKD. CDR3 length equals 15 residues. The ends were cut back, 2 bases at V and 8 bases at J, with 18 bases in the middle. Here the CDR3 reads CAISEGRQAAQGYTF. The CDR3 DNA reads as TGTGCCATCAGTGAGGGGCGACAGGCCGCACAGGGCTACACCTTC.

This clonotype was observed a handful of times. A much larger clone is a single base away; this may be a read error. CDR3 DNA: TGTGCCAGCAGTTACTCTAGCACAGATACGCAGTATTTT. It yields the protein CASSYSSTDTQYF. This rearrangement joins TRBV10-3 to TRBJ2-3, with no clear D. The germline gives CDR1 ENHRY, CDR2 SYGVKD. CDR3 length: 13 residues.

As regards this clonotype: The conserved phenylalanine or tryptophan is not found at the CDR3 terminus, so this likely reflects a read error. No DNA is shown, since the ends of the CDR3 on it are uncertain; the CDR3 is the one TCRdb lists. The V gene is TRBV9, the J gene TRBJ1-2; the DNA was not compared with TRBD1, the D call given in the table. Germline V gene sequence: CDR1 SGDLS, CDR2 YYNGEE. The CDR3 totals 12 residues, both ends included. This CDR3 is CASSLGTVDDTL.

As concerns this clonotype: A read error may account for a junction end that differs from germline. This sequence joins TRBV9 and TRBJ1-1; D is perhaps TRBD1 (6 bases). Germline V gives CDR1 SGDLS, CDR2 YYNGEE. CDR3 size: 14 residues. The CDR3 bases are TGTGCCAGCAGCTTAATGGGGGGCTGCACTGACGCTTTCTTT. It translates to CASSLMGGCTDAFF.

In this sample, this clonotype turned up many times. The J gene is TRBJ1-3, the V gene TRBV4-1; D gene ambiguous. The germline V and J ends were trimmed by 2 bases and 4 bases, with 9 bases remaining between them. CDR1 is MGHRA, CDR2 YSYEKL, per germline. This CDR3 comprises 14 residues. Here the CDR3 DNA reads TGCGCCAGCAGCCAATTTGGGAGCGGAAACACCATATATTTT. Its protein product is CASSQFGSGNTIYF.

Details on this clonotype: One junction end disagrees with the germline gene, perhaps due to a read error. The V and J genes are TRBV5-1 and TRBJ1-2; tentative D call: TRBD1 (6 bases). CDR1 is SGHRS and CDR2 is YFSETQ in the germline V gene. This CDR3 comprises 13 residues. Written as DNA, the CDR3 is TGTGCCAGCAGCGCCAAAGGGGGTGATGACTACACCTTC. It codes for CASSAKGGDDYTF.